The present TCR beta chain was sequenced within a study of cytomegalovirus exposure and HLA in healthy donors. Overall study: Earlier, about 179 million T cells were analyzed, and some 120 million unique TCR beta sequences were found among them. Study outcomes and limitations: As was reported, the classifier diagnosed cytomegalovirus status with high specificity and sensitivity. The study assumed roughly uniform donor sequencing depth for presence/absence analyses.

In the PCR, 60 Vbeta and 13 Jbeta primers were used. Sequenced by immunoSEQ multiplex PCR; TCRdb stores in-frame clones only, minus some. The data contain over 150,000 clones, over 80% of them seen just once; the ten biggest clones take up about 1.2%. Points on this clone: Antigen specificity is unknown.

V was shortened by 1 base and J by 1 base, with 10 bases between the two germline ends. Germline CDR1 is SGHTA and CDR2 is FQGNSA. The CDR3 length is 15 residues. This sequence was found in a boy aged 2 to 10 in good health and CMV-seronegative. The sequencing sample was made of PBMCs. The V and J genes are TRBV7-2 and TRBJ2-5; D not resolved. CDR3 sequence (DNA): TGTGCCAGCAGCTTAGGGTCCCGGTCCCAAGAGACCCAGTACTTC. Its translation: CASSLGSRSQETQYF.